The sequence of this T cell receptor (beta chain) was determined in a study of post-analysis software for immune sequencing data. Unique molecular identifiers were present in the TCR beta cDNA libraries. MiXCR, applied by TCRdb to the PCR reads, yields one record per CDR3 protein. The sample lists hundreds of thousands of distinct CDR3 sequences, roughly 45% occurring once. Notes on this clonotype: Antigen: not known.

V lost 4 bases to trimming and J lost 5 bases, with 18 bases between them. The CDR3 length is 15 residues. Germline values: CDR1 SEHNR, CDR2 FQNEAQ (reference sequence). Broader study findings: About five TRBV segments, including TRBV5-6, TRBV5-1 and TRBV20-1, were more frequent in patients than controls. The normalized Chao1 diversity of multiple sclerosis patients was significantly lower than that of controls.

The rearrangement links TRBV7-9 to TRBJ2-7, with a possible D match to TRBD1 (7 bases). The receptor was isolated from a girl aged 10 to 17 with multiple sclerosis. Sequenced sample: blood. The CDR3 DNA reads TGTGCCAGCAGCTCACAACAGGGGACTGGGGACGAGCAGTACTTC. The encoded protein is CASSSQQGTGDEQYF. Supplemented by reference TRBV7-9 and TRBJ2-7, the full variable domain reads DTGVSQNPRHKITKRGQNVTFRCDPISEHNRLYWYRQTLGQGPEFLTYFQNEAQLEKSRLLSDRFSAERPKGSFSTLEIQRTEQGDSAMYLCASSSQQGTGDEQYFGPGTRLTVT.